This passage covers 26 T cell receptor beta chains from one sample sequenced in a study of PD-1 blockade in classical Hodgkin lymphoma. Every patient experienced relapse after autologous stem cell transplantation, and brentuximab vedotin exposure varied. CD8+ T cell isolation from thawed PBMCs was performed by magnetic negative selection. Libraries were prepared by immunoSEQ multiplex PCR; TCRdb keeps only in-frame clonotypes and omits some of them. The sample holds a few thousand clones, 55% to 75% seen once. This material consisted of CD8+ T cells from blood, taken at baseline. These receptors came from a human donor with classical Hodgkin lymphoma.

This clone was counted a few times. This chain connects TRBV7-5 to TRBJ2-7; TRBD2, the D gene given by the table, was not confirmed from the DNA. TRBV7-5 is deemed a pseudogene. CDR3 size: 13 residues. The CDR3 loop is CASSVTSSYEQYF. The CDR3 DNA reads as TGTGCCAGCAGCGTGACTAGTTCCTACGAGCAGTACTTC.

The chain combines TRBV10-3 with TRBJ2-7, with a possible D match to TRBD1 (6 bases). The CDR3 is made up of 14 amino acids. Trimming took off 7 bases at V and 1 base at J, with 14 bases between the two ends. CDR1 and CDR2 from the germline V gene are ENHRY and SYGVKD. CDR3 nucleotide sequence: TGTGCCATCACTGAACATCAGGGGTCCTACGAGCAGTACTTC. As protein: CAITEHQGSYEQYF.

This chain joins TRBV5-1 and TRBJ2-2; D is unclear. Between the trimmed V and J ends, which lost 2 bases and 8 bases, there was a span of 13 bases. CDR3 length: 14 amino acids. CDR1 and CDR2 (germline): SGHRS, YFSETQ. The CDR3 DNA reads TGCGCCAGCAGCTTATCCAGGCCCCCGGGGGAGCTGTTTTTT. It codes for CASSLSRPPGELFF.

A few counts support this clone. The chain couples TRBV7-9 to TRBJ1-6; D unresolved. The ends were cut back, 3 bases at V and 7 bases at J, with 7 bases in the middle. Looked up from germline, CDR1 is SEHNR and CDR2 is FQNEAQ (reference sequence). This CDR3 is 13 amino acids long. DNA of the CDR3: TGTGCCAGCAGCTTCCGGGGAAATTCACCCCTCCACTTT. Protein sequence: CASSFRGNSPLHF. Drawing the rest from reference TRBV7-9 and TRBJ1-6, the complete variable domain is DTGVSQNPRHKITKRGQNVTFRCDPISEHNRLYWYRQTLGQGPEFLTYFQNEAQLEKSRLLSDRFSAERPKGSFSTLEIQRTEQGDSAMYLCASSFRGNSPLHFGNGTRLTVT.

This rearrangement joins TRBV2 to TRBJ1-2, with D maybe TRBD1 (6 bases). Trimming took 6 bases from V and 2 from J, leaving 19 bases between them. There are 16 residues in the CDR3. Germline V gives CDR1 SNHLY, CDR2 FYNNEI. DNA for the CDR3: TGTGCCAGCAGAAACCCGCTGCGCGGACAGAACTATGGCTACACCTTC. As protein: CASRNPLRGQNYGYTF.

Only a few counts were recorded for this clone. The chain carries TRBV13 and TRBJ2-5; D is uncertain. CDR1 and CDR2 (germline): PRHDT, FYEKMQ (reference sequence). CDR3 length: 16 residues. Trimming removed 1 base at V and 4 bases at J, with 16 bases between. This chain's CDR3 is CASSLVTDIRGETQYF. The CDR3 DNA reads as TGTGCCAGCAGCTTAGTCACCGATATACGTGGAGAGACCCAGTACTTC.

This CDR3 reads CASSQERGTSGSDTQYF. The CDR3 DNA follows: TGCGCCAGCAGCCAAGAAAGGGGGACTAGCGGCTCGGATACGCAGTATTTT. This chain connects TRBV4-3 to TRBJ2-3; TRBD2 agrees at 11 bases. The CDR3 length is 17 residues. Trimming cost V 0 bases and J 6 bases; bases outside gene matches: 8. From germline, CDR1 is LGHNA and CDR2 YSLEER.

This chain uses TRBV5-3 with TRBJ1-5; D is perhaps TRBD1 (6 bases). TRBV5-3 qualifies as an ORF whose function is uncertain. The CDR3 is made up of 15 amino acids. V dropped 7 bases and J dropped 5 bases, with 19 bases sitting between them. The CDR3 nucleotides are TGTGCCAGACTCCCAAAAAACAGGGACGATCAGCCCCAGCATTTT. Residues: CARLPKNRDDQPQHF.

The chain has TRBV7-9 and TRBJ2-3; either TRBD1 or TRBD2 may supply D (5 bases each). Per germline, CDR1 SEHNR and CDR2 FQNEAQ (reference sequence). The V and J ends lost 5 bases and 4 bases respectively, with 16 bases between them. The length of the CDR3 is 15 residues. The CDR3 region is CASSRAGTDPDTQYF. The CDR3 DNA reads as TGTGCCAGCAGCCGCGCCGGGACGGACCCAGATACGCAGTATTTT.

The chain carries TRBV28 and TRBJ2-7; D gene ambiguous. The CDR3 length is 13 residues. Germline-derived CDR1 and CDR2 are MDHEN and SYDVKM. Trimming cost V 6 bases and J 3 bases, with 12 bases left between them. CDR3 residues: CASSPDSYYEQYV. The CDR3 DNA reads TGTGCCAGCAGCCCCGACTCTTACTACGAGCAGTACGTC.

The CDR3: CASSVRTYNEQFF. In DNA form, the CDR3 reads TGTGCCAGCAGCGTAAGGACCTACAATGAGCAGTTCTTC. The chain recombines TRBV9 with TRBJ2-1, with D unresolved. The CDR3 runs to 13 residues. CDR1 SGDLS and CDR2 YYNGEE come from the germline V gene. V was trimmed by 1 base and J by 2 bases, leaving 4 bases between them.

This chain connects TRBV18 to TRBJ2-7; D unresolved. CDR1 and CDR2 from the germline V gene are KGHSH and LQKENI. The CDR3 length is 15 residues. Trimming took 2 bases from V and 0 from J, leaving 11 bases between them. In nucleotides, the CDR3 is TGTGCCAGCTCACCATTCGACTGGAGCTCCTACGAGCAGTACTTC. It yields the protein CASSPFDWSSYEQYF.

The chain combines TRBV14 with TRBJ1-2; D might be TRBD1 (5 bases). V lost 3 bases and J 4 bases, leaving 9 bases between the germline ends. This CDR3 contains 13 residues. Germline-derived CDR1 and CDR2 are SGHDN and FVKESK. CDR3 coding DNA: TGTGCCAGCAGCCACAGGGTTGGCTATGGCTACACCTTC. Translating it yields CASSHRVGYGYTF.

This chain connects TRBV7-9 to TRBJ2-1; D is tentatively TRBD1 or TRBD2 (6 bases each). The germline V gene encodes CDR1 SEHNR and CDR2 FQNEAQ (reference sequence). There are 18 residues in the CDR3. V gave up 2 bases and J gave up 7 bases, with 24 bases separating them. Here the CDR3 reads CASSLSPGRPGALNEQFF. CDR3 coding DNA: TGTGCCAGCAGCTTATCACCCGGACGACCGGGGGCCTTAAATGAGCAGTTCTTC.

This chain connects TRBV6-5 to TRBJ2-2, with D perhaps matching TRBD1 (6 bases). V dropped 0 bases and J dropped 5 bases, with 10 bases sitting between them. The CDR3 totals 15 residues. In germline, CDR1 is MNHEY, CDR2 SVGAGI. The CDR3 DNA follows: TGTGCCAGCAGTTACTCGAGCCAGGGGACCGGGGAGCTGTTTTTT. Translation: CASSYSSQGTGELFF.

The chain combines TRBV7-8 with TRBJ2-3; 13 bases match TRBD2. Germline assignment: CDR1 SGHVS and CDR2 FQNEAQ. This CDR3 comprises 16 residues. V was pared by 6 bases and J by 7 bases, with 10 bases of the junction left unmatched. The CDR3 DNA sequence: TGTGCCAGCAGTCCCGGACTAGCGGGGGTTTATAATACGCAGTATTTT. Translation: CASSPGLAGVYNTQYF.

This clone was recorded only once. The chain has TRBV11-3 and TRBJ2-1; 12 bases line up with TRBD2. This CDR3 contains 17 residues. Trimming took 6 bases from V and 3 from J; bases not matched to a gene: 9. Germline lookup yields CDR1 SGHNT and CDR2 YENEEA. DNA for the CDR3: TGTGCCAGCAGACTACCATGGACTAGCGGGAACTACAATGAGCAGTTCTTC. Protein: CASRLPWTSGNYNEQFF.

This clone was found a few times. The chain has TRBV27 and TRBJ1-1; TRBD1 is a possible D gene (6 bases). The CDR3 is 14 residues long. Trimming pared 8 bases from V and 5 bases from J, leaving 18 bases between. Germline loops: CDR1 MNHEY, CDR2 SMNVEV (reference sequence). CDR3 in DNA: TGTGCCAGCTCCGAGGGCAGGGGCGATACTGAAGCTTTCTTT. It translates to CASSEGRGDTEAFF.

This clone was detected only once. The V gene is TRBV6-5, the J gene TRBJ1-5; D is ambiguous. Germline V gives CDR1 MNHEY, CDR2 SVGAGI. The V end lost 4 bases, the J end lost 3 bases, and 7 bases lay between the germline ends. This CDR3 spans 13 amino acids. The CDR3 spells CASSFLLNQPQHF. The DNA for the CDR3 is TGTGCCAGCAGTTTTCTTCTCAATCAGCCCCAGCATTTT.

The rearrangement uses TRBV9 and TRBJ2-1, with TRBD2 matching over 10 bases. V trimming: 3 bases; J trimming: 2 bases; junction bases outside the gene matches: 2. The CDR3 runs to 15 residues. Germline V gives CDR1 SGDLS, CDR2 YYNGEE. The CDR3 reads CASSGTSGTYNEQFF. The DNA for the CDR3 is TGTGCCAGCAGCGGGACTAGCGGAACCTACAATGAGCAGTTCTTC.

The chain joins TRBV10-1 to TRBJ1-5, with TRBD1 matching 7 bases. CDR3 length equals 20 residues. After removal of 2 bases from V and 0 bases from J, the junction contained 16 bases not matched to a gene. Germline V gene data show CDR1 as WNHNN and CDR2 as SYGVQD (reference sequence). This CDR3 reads CASSEVFCIGQVLSNQPQHF. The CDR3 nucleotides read TGCGCCAGCAGTGAGGTGTTTTGTATTGGACAGGTACTTAGCAATCAGCCCCAGCATTTT.

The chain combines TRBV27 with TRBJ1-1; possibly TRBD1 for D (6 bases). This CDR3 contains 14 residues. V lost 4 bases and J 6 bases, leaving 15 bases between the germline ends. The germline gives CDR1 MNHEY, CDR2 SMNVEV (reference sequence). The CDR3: CASSYPGKGAEAFF. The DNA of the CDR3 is TGTGCCAGCAGTTATCCAGGGAAGGGGGCTGAAGCTTTCTTT.

The CDR3 bases are TGTGCCAGCAGCGGGGAGACCCAGTACTTC. This codes for CASSGETQYF. This rearrangement joins TRBV9 to TRBJ2-5; no firm D call. CDR3 length equals 10 residues. Trimming shortened V by 3 bases and J by 5 bases, and 2 bases separated the two germline ends. Germline assignment: CDR1 SGDLS and CDR2 YYNGEE.

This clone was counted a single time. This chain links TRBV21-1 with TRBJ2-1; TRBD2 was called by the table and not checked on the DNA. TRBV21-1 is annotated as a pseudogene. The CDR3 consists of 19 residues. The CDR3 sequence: CASSNHSRLAPPLVDEQFF. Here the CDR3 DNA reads TGTGCCAGCAGCAATCATTCTCGACTAGCGCCCCCTCTTGTGGATGAGCAGTTCTTC.

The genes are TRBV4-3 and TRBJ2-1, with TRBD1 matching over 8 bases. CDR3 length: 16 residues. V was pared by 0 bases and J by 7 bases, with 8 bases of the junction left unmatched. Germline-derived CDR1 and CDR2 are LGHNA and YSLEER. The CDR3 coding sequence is TGCGCCAGCAGCCAAGATTGGGCAGGGGGCTTTAATGAGCAGTTCTTC. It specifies CASSQDWAGGFNEQFF.

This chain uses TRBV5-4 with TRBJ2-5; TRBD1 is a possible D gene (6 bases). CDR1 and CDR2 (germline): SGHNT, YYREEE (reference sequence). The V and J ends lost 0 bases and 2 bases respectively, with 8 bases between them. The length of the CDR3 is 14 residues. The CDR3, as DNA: TGTGCCAGCAGCTTGGAGGGGGAGCAAGAGACCCAGTACTTC. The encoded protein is CASSLEGEQETQYF.